This T cell receptor beta chain stems from a study of T cells after yellow fever vaccination. Whole-study results and caveats: In post-booster samples, most primary-vaccination clones reappeared (roughly 96% CD4, 75% to 90% CD8). One caveat is that FACS-sorted repertoires could contain abundant clonotypes contaminating from the bulk population. The CD4 compartment and the CD8 compartment contained a small share of clonotypes in common.

This clonotype has a handful of counts. What it binds is not known. In making TCR cDNA, 5'RACE template switching added a universal primer site and UMIs to it. TCRdb reprocessed the 5' RACE reads via MiXCR and lists one record per CDR3 protein. Of hundreds of thousands of distinct CDR3 sequences in the sample, 13% were seen once. Germline trimming cut 1 base from V and 8 bases from J; bases unmatched to any gene: 4. The CDR3 loop spans 14 amino acids. Germline V lookup: CDR1 SGHRS, CDR2 YFSETQ. The chain uses TRBV5-1 and TRBJ2-1, with TRBD1 identical over 9 bases. This sample comprised PBMCs, obtained on the day of the yellow fever booster vaccination. The receptor was isolated from a man younger than 40 who received the YFV17D yellow fever vaccine. The CDR3 loop reads CASSLRQGEDEQFF. The CDR3 nucleotides read TGCGCCAGCAGCTTGAGACAGGGGGAAGATGAGCAGTTCTTC.